These T cell receptor beta chains were read from a single sample in a study of T cells in localized non-small cell lung cancer. Sequenced by immunoSEQ multiplex PCR; TCRdb stores in-frame clones only, minus some. The profile shows tens of thousands of clones, around 90% of them singletons. The material was peripheral blood mononuclear cells, obtained before any cancer treatment. These receptors all come from a man aged 35-69 years with stage III lung adenocarcinoma. The CDR3 runs from the conserved cysteine through the conserved F or W. Each record gives: clone size, J gene, V gene, D gene, CDR3 DNA, CDR3 protein. D genes are given only for firm matches. Clone size is shown for a subset of rows, as once, few, many or a class of expanded clone.

NA,TRBJ2-4,TRBV4-3,TRBD2,TGCGCCAGCAGCCCGGAAGCTGGGGGGGTAGCCAAAAACATTCAGTACTTC,CASSPEAGGVAKNIQYF
NA,TRBJ2-7,TRBV11-2,NA,TGTGCCAGCAGCTTATCAGGGACAATTCTCGACGAGCAGTACTTC,CASSLSGTILDEQYF
NA,TRBJ1-5,TRBV6-6,NA,TGTGCCAGCACCGAGACAGCTTCGAGCAATCAGCCCCAGCATTTT,CASTETASSNQPQHF
NA,TRBJ1-2,TRBV7-2,NA,TGTGCCAGCAGCTTAACTCGACAGAATGGCTACACCTTC,CASSLTRQNGYTF
NA,TRBJ1-3,TRBV7-2,NA,TGTGCCAGCAGCTTACGGTCTAGGGGGTTCTCTGGAAACACCATATATTTT,CASSLRSRGFSGNTIYF
NA,TRBJ1-2,TRBV27,NA,TGTGCCAGCAGTTTGGGACACTCACCGGTCTATGGCTACACCTTC,CASSLGHSPVYGYTF
NA,TRBJ1-2,TRBV5-6,TRBD1,TGTGCCAGCAGCCTACGGGGAACAGGGGGATATGGCTACACCTTC,CASSLRGTGGYGYTF
NA,TRBJ2-3,TRBV5-6,NA,TGTGCCAGCAGCTTGGTTGGGGATAGAGCAGATACGCAGTATTTT,CASSLVGDRADTQYF
NA,TRBJ1-5,TRBV2,NA,TGTGCCAGCAACGGGGGGGATCAGCCCCAGCATTTT,CASNGGDQPQHF
NA,TRBJ2-5,TRBV15,TRBD1,TGTGCCACCTCAGGCAGGGGGCCGGAGACCCAGTACTTC,CATSGRGPETQYF
NA,TRBJ2-7,TRBV7-2,NA,TGTGCCAGCAGCTTTAGCTCCTACGAGCAGTACTTC,CASSFSSYEQYF
NA,TRBJ2-1,TRBV19,TRBD1,TGTGCCAGTAGTATATGGACAGGGGGCGGTTTCTCCTACAATGAGCAGTTCTTC,CASSIWTGGGFSYNEQFF
NA,TRBJ2-5,TRBV4-2,TRBD2,TGTGCCAGCAGCCAAGATATCAGCGGGGGGGCCGGAGAGACCCAGTACTTC,CASSQDISGGAGETQYF
NA,TRBJ2-5,TRBV4-3,TRBD2,TGCGCCAGCAGCCAAGAGGGATATCGGACTAGCGGGGGGGCCTTTGAGACCCAGTACTTC,CASSQEGYRTSGGAFETQYF
NA,TRBJ1-1,TRBV6-6,NA,TGTGCCAGCAGTCCCCAGTTAGGGGGTGAAGCTTTCTTT,CASSPQLGGEAFF
NA,TRBJ1-2,TRBV6-5,NA,TGTGCTAGCAGTTACGCGGGGGGACAAGCCAACTATGGCTACACCTTC,CASSYAGGQANYGYTF
NA,TRBJ2-1,TRBV5-1,NA,TGCGCCAGCAGCACCTACAATGAGCAGTTCTTC,CASSTYNEQFF
NA,TRBJ2-4,TRBV11-2,TRBD2,TGTGCCAGCAGCGTGCGGGGGGCTCAACTAGCCAAAAACATTCAGTACTTC,CASSVRGAQLAKNIQYF
NA,TRBJ2-3,TRBV11-2,NA,TGTGCCAGCAGTCACACAGATACGCAGTATTTT,CASSHTDTQYF
once,TRBJ1-1,TRBV6-6,TRBD1,TGTGCCAGCAGGGACAGGGACGCCCTTGAAGCTTTCTTT,CASRDRDALEAFF
NA,TRBJ1-2,TRBV5-4,NA,TGTGCCAGCAGCTCCCGACAGCTTCTTAACTATGGCTACACCTTC,CASSSRQLLNYGYTF
NA,TRBJ2-2,TRBV9,TRBD2,TGTGCCAGCAGCGTAATAGCGGGGGGGACCGGGGAGCTGTTTTTT,CASSVIAGGTGELFF
NA,TRBJ2-5,TRBV27,NA,TGTGCCAGCAGTTCCTGGACGGGACAAGTTGGGACCCAGTACTTC,CASSSWTGQVGTQYF
NA,TRBJ2-3,TRBV11-3,NA,TGTGCCAGCAGTTTTCGCGCGGCAGATACGCAGTATTTT,CASSFRAADTQYF
NA,TRBJ1-4,TRBV6-6,NA,TGTGCCAGCAGACTCTCGACAGGTTCGTCTGAAAAACTGTTTTTT,CASRLSTGSSEKLFF
once,TRBJ2-3,TRBV18,NA,TGTGCCAGCTCACAATGGGACACCAGCACAGATACGCAGTATTTT,CASSQWDTSTDTQYF
NA,TRBJ2-7,TRBV7-8,NA,TGTGCCAGCAGCCTGACTCGACAAGGCGAGCAGTACTTC,CASSLTRQGEQYF
once,TRBJ2-7,TRBV7-2,NA,TGTGCCAGCAGCTTAGGAGGGGCTGGCGGGGGCGCGTCCGAGCAGTACTTC,CASSLGGAGGGASEQYF
NA,TRBJ1-5,TRBV9,NA,TGTGCCAGCAGCGTATCGTCAGATAATCAGCCCCAGCATTTT,CASSVSSDNQPQHF
NA,TRBJ2-5,TRBV7-2,TRBD2,TGTGCCAGCGCCCGTTCCTTAGCGGGGGGGAGTTACCAAGAGACCCAGTACTTC,CASARSLAGGSYQETQYF
NA,TRBJ1-5,TRBV19,NA,TGTGCCACCCACCCCGGGGGCCAGCGCAATCAGCCCCAGCATTTT,CATHPGGQRNQPQHF
NA,TRBJ2-2,TRBV19,TRBD1,TGTGCCAGTAGTATTTACCGACAGGGTTGGGCCGGGGAGCTGTTTTTT,CASSIYRQGWAGELFF
NA,TRBJ2-7,TRBV2,TRBD2,TGTGCCAGCAGGCGAGCGGGGGGTACCTACGAGCAGTACTTC,CASRRAGGTYEQYF
NA,TRBJ2-3,TRBV18,NA,TGTGCCAGCTCCCTTGGGGTAGCGGCCACAGATACGCAGTATTTT,CASSLGVAATDTQYF
NA,TRBJ2-7,TRBV18,NA,TGTGCCAGCTCACTCCAGGGCGCGGGGAGCGAGCAGTACTTC,CASSLQGAGSEQYF
NA,TRBJ1-3,TRBV5-1,NA,TGCGCCAGCAGCTTGGTAGGTGGACAGCTAAGCTCTGGAAACACCATATATTTT,CASSLVGGQLSSGNTIYF
once,TRBJ2-3,TRBV15,NA,TGTGCCACCAGCAGAAAACCAGAAGCAGATACGCAGTATTTT,CATSRKPEADTQYF
few,TRBJ2-5,TRBV15,TRBD2,TGTGCCACCAGCGCAACGACTAGCGGGGGCTTAGAGACCCAGTACTTC,CATSATTSGGLETQYF
once,TRBJ2-5,TRBV7-2,NA,TGTGCCAGCAGCTTTAGCGGACAAGAGACCCAGTACTTC,CASSFSGQETQYF
NA,TRBJ1-1,TRBV27,TRBD1,TGTGCCAGCAGGGACGGACAGGGAAACACTGAAGCTTTCTTT,CASRDGQGNTEAFF
NA,TRBJ2-1,TRBV9,NA,TGTGCCAGCAGCGACAGGGCTAGCTCGGATGAGCAGTTCTTC,CASSDRASSDEQFF
NA,TRBJ2-7,TRBV4-2,TRBD1,TGTGCCAGCAGCCAAGATGGGACAGGCAAGGCCTACGAGCAGTACTTC,CASSQDGTGKAYEQYF
NA,TRBJ1-2,TRBV19,NA,TGTGCCAGTAGTATCTCCGCTAAGGGGGGCACTAACTATGGCTACACCTTC,CASSISAKGGTNYGYTF
NA,TRBJ2-6,TRBV5-1,NA,TGCGCCAGCAGCTTGCGAGGGGGAGAGGGCTCTGGGGCCAACGTCCTGACTTTC,CASSLRGGEGSGANVLTF
NA,TRBJ1-1,TRBV2,NA,TGTGCCAGCAGTGAATTGGCAGGGGTTAACACTGAAGCTTTCTTT,CASSELAGVNTEAFF
few,TRBJ1-3,TRBV18,NA,TGTGCCAGCTCCCATTCCACAGGGCGCTCTGGAAACACCATATATTTT,CASSHSTGRSGNTIYF
NA,TRBJ2-3,TRBV18,NA,TGTGCCAGCTCACCTAGCACAGATACGCAGTATTTT,CASSPSTDTQYF
NA,TRBJ1-1,TRBV6-6,NA,TGTGCCAGCAGGGGTTCCTCAGTGAACACTGAAGCTTTCTTT,CASRGSSVNTEAFF
NA,TRBJ1-3,TRBV7-9,NA,TGTGCCAGCAGCTCCGTTACAGGGCTCACTGGAAACACCATATATTTT,CASSSVTGLTGNTIYF
NA,TRBJ1-1,TRBV25-1,NA,TGTGCCAGCAGTGAAACCTGGGGTTTTGCTTTCTTT,CASSETWGFAFF
NA,TRBJ2-5,TRBV6-1,NA,TGTGCCAGCAGTTTCCAAGAGACCCAGTACTTC,CASSFQETQYF
NA,TRBJ1-2,TRBV28,NA,TGTGCCAGCAGTTCACAGGGATCGGGGGGCTACACCTTC,CASSSQGSGGYTF
NA,TRBJ1-3,TRBV19,NA,TGTGCCAGTAGTATCCGGTTCTCTGGAAACACCATATATTTT,CASSIRFSGNTIYF
NA,TRBJ1-2,TRBV19,TRBD1,TGTGCCAGTAGCTCCGTTAGGGACAGGCGATTCTTC,CASSSVRDRRFF
NA,TRBJ2-4,TRBV5-4,TRBD1,TGTGCCAGCAGCTTGGATCGCGGATCCAGGGGGAACATTCAGTACTTC,CASSLDRGSRGNIQYF